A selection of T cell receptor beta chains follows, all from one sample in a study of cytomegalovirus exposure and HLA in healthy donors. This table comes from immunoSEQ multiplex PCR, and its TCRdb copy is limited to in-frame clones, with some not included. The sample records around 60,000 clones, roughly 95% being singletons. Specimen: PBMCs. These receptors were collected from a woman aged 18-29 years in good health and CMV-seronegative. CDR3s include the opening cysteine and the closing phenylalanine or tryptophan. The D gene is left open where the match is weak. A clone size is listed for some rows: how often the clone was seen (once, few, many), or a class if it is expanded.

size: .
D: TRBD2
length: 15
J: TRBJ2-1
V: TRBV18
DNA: TGTGCCAGCTCTCACGGGGGGGCACGATGGGATGAGCAGTTCTTC
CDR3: CASSHGGARWDEQFF

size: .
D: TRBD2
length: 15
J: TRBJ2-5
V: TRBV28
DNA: TGTGCCAGCAGTCCCCGGGGACTAGCCCAAGAGACCCAGTACTTC
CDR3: CASSPRGLAQETQYF

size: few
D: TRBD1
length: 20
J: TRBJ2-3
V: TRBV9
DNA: TGTGCCAGCAGCCTCAGGGGGCGGGACAGGTTACATCCTAGCACAGATACGCAGTATTTT
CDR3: CASSLRGRDRLHPSTDTQYF

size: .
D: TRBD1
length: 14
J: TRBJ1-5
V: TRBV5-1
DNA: TGCGCCAGCAGCTTTCAAGGGGGCGATCAGCCCCAGCATTTT
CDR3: CASSFQGGDQPQHF

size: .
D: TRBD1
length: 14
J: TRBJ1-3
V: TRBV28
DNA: TGTGCCAGCCGACCGACAGGGGCTGGAAACACCATATATTTT
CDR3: CASRPTGAGNTIYF

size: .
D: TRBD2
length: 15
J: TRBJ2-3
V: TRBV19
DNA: TGTGCCAGTAGTAGCGGGGGAGCCAAACTTGATACGCAGTATTTT
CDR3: CASSSGGAKLDTQYF

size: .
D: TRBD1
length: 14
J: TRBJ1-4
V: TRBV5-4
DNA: TGTGCCAGCAGCCTGGACAGGGATAATGAAAAACTGTTTTTT
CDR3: CASSLDRDNEKLFF

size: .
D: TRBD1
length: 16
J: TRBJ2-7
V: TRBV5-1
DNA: TGCGCCAGCAGCTCCGGACAGACAGGGACCTCCTACGAGCAGTACTTC
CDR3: CASSSGQTGTSYEQYF

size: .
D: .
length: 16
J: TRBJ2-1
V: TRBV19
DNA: TGTGCCAGTATCCGGCCCCACGGGCGGACGGCGGGGGAGCAGTTCTTC
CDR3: CASIRPHGRTAGEQFF

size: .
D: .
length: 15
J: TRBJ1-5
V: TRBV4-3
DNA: TGCGCCAGCAGCCAAGATCTGGGGGGAAGTCAGCCCCAGCATTTT
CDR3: CASSQDLGGSQPQHF

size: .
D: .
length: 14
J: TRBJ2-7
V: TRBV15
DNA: TGTGCCACCAGCAGAGATAATCCGGGATACGAGCAGTACTTC
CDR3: CATSRDNPGYEQYF

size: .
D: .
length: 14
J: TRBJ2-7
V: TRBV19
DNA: TGTGCCAGTAGTATTAGCGGACCTCCCTACGAGCAGTACTTC
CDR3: CASSISGPPYEQYF

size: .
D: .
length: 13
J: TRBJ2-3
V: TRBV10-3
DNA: TGTGCCATCTGGTCGGGGGAGGCGGTGACGCAGTATTTT
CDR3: CAIWSGEAVTQYF

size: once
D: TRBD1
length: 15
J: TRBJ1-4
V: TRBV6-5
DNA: TGTGCCAGCAGGGCCTCCAGGGTCAGGGGGGAAAAACTGTTTTTT
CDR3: CASRASRVRGEKLFF

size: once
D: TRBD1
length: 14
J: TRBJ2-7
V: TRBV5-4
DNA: TGTGCCAGCAGCCTGGACAGGGCCCCCTACGAGCAGTACTTC
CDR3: CASSLDRAPYEQYF

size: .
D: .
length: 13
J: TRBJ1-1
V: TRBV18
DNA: TGTGCCAGCTCACCAGGACAGCGCCCGGGGGCTTTCTTT
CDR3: CASSPGQRPGAFF

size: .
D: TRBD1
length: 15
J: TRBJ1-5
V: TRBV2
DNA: TGTGCCAGCAGTGACTACAGGGGTAGCAATCAGCCCCAGCATTTT
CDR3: CASSDYRGSNQPQHF

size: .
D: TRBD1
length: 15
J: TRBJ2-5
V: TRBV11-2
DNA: TGTGCCAGCAGCTTACAACGGACAGGGGGGGAGACCCAGTACTTC
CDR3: CASSLQRTGGETQYF

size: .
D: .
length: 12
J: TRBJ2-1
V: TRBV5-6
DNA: TGTGCCAGCAGCCGGGGTGGCAATGAGCAGTTCTTC
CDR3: CASSRGGNEQFF

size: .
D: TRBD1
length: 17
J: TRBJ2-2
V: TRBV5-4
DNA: TGTGCCAGCAGCTTTTTCCCGGGGACAGCGAACACCGGGGAGCTGTTTTTT
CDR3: CASSFFPGTANTGELFF

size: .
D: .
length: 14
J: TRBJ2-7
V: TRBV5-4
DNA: TGTGCCAGCAGCTTGTCGTCCAGTCTCAACGAGCAGTACTTC
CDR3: CASSLSSSLNEQYF

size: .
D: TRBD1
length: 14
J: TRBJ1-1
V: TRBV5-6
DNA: TGTGCCAGCAGCCGTACCACAGGGGCTGGTGGAGCTTTCTTT
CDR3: CASSRTTGAGGAFF

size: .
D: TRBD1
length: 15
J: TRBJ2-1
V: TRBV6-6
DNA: TGTGCCAGCAGTCTAGGGCGAGGGGGCTCCTCTGAGCAGTTCTTC
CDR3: CASSLGRGGSSEQFF

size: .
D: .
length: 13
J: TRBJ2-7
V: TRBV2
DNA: TGTGCCAGCAGTGGGGGAGGGGGCTACGAGCAGTACTTC
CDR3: CASSGGGGYEQYF

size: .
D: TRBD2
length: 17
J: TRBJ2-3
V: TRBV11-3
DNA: TGTGCCAGCAGCAGAGCTAGCGGCATTCTGGGGGCAGATACGCAGTATTTT
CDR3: CASSRASGILGADTQYF

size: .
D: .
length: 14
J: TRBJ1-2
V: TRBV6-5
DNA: TGTGCCAGCAGTTACTTTGGCGGAGCCTATGGCTACACCTTC
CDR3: CASSYFGGAYGYTF

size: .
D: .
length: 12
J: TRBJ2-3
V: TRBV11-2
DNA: TGTGCCAGCAGCTGGACAACAGATACGCAGTATTTT
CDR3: CASSWTTDTQYF

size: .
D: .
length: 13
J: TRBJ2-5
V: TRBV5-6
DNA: TGTGCCAGCAGCTTTATCCGCGGGGAGACCCAGTACTTC
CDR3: CASSFIRGETQYF

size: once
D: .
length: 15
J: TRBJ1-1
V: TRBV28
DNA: TGTGCCACCGACGTGGGGGAGGGTCTGAACACTGAAGCTTTCTTT
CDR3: CATDVGEGLNTEAFF

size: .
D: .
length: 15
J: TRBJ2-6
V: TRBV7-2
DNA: TGTGCCAGCAGCGGCCGAATATCTGGGGCCAACGTCCTGACTTTC
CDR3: CASSGRISGANVLTF

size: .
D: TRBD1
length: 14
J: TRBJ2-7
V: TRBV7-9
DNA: TGTGCCAGCAGCTCGACAGGGGGCACCTACGAGCAGTACTTC
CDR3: CASSSTGGTYEQYF

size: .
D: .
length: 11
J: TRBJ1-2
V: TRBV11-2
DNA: TGTGCCAGCAGCTTGGGGCCCCTAAGCACCTTC
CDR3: CASSLGPLSTF

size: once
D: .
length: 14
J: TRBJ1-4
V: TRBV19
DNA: TGTGCCAGTAGGCTGGCGGGGGCAAGTGAAAAACTGTTTTTT
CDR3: CASRLAGASEKLFF

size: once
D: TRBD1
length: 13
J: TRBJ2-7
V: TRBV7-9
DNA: TGTGCCAGCAGTCAGGGACAGATATACGAGCAGTACTTC
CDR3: CASSQGQIYEQYF

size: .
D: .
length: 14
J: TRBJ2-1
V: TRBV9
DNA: TGTGCCAGCAGCGGTACAGGGCTCGACAATGAGCAGTTCTTC
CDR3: CASSGTGLDNEQFF

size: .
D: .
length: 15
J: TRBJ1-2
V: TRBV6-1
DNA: TGTGCCAGCAAACACCGGGACACCCCTAACTATGGCTACACCTTC
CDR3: CASKHRDTPNYGYTF

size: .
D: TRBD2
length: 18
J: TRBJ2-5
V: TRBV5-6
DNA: TGTGCCAGCAGCTACGGGACTAGCGGGAGGCGACGGGGGGAGACCCAGTACTTC
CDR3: CASSYGTSGRRRGETQYF

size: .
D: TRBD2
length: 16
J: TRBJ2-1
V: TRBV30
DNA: TGTGCCTGGACCCAGGGACTAGCGGGGGCAGGGGATGAGCAGTTCTTC
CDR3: CAWTQGLAGAGDEQFF

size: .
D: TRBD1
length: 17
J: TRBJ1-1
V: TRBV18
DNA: TGTGCCAGCTCACCACTGGAGACAGGGCTCATGAACACTGAAGCTTTCTTT
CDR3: CASSPLETGLMNTEAFF

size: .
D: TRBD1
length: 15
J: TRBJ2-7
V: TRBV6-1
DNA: TGTGCCAGCACCCGCGGGACAGGGGGGGGCTACGAGCAGTACTTC
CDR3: CASTRGTGGGYEQYF

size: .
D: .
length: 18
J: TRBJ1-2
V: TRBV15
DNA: TGTGCCACCAGCAGAGAGAGCCCAGGGAGGCGGGCTATGGATGGCTACACCTTC
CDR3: CATSRESPGRRAMDGYTF

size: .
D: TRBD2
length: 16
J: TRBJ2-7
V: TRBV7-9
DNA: TGTGCCAGCAGCCTACTTAGCGGGGGGCCCTCCTACGAGCAGTACTTC
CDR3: CASSLLSGGPSYEQYF

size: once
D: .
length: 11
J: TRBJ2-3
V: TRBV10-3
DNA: TGTGCCATCAGGGCGGGAGATACGCAGTATTTT
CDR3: CAIRAGDTQYF

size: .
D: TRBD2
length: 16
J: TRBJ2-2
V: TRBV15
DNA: TGTGCCACCAGCCCACGGGGGGGGACGAACACCGGGGAGCTGTTTTTT
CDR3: CATSPRGGTNTGELFF

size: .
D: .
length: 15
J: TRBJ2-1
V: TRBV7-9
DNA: TGTGCCAGCAGCCCCTACCCCAGGGTTATCAATGAGCAGTTCTTC
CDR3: CASSPYPRVINEQFF

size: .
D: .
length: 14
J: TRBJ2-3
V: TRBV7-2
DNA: TGTGCCAGCAGCCCAGGGGGACTTCCCGATACGCAGTATTTT
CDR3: CASSPGGLPDTQYF

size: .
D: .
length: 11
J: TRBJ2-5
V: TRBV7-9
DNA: TGTGCCAGCACCCTCCAAGAGACCCAGTACTTC
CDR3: CASTLQETQYF

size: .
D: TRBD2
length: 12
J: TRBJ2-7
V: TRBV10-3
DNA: TGTGCCAGCGGGGGGGCCCTGGACGAGCAGTACTTC
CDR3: CASGGALDEQYF

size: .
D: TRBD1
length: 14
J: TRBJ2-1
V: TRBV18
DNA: TGTGCCAGCCACGGACAGGGTCTCCACAATGAGCAGTTCTTC
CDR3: CASHGQGLHNEQFF

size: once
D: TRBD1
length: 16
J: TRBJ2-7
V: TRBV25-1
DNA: TGTGCCAGCAGTGGATCCCCGGGACAGGGGTCTTACGAGCAGTACTTC
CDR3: CASSGSPGQGSYEQYF

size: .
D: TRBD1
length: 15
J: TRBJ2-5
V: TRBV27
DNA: TGTGCCAGCAGTCCCACAGGGGGCCGGTGGGAGACCCAGTACTTC
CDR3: CASSPTGGRWETQYF

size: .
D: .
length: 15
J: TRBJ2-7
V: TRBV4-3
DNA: TGCGCCAGCAGCCAAGGATTGGAGAGGACCTACGAGCAGTACTTC
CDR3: CASSQGLERTYEQYF

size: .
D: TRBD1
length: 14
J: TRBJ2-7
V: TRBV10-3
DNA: TGTGCCATCAGTCCCGGGACAGGGTCTTACGAGCAGTACTTC
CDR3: CAISPGTGSYEQYF

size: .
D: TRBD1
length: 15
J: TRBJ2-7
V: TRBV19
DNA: TGTGCCAGTAGCCTCTTCGGGACAGCAAGTTACGAGCAGTACTTC
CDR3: CASSLFGTASYEQYF